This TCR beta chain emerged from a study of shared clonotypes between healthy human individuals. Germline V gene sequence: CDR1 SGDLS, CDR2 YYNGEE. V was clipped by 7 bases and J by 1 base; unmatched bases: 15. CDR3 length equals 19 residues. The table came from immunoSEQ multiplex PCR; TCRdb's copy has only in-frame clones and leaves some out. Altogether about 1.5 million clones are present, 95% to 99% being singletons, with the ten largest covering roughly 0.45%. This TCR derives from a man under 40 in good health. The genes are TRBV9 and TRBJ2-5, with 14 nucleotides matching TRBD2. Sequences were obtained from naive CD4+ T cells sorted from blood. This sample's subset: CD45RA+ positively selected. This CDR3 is CASSPFWRTSGGIQETQYF. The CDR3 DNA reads TGTGCCAGCTCCCCCTTTTGGAGGACTAGCGGGGGGATCCAAGAGACCCAGTACTTC.